A single TCR beta chain is shown here with its context. Its antigen is undetermined. Clones were read by immunoSEQ multiplex PCR, and TCRdb kept only the in-frame ones, dropping some. The sample records roughly 100,000 clones, 91% being singletons. This sample was included in a study of T cell responses to AZD1222 COVID-19 vaccine. Study-wide results and limits: Donors in the cohort were predominantly white British and more often female, and clonal diversity was possibly underestimated. Close to half of all spike-specific TCRs reportedly target regions of the variants that are unmutated. The CD4 TCRs associated with vaccination extended across spike and predominated at 160-218 and 743-854. After two AZD1222 doses, spike-specific TCR breadth and depth rose versus day 0.

The V and J ends lost 3 bases and 5 bases respectively, with 11 bases between them. Germline lookup yields CDR1 SGDLS and CDR2 YYNGEE. The CDR3 has 13 residues. Source: peripheral blood, taken on day 0 of AZD1222 vaccination. The chain is built from TRBV9 and TRBJ2-5; D is unclear. The clonotype was recovered from an adult in good health. The CDR3 nucleotides are TGTGCCAGCAGCGCCGGGCATTCGGAGACCCAGTACTTC. Translation gives CASSAGHSETQYF.